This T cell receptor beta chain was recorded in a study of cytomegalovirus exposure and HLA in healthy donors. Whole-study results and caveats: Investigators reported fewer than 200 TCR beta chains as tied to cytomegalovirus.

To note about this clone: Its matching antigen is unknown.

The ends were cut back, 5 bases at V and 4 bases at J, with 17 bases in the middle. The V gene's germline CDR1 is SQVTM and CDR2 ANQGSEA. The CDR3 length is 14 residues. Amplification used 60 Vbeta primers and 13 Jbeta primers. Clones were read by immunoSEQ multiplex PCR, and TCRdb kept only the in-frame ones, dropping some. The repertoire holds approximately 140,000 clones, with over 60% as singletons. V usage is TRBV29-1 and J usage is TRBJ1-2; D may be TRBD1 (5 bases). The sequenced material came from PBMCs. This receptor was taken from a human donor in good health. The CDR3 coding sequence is TGCAGCGTTAGTGAGCTTTCAGGGCCCTATGGCTACACCTTC. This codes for CSVSELSGPYGYTF.